Here is one T cell receptor (beta chain) with its context. Antigen unknown. With 5 bases removed from V and 2 bases from J, the gap between germline ends came to 10 bases. The V gene's germline CDR1 is PRHDT and CDR2 FYEKMQ (reference sequence). The CDR3 is made up of 13 amino acids. Produced via immunoSEQ multiplex PCR; TCRdb's table is partial and in-frame only. The repertoire holds around 69,000 clones, with more than 60% as singletons. This record comes from a study of vaccination effects on CD4 cells after COVID-19. Across the study: Relative to the second dose, post-vaccine samples were obtained a median of 72 days later. Points from the study as a whole: Cross-reaction with common cold coronaviruses was seen in only 1 of 255 vaccine-induced clones from healthy vaccinees.

The culture ran for 10 days before CD4+ T cells were isolated. Each participant was given two doses of one vaccine (BNT162b2 or mRNA-1273). Among the vaccine recipients, none had a prior SARS-CoV-2 infection, and nucleocapsid antibodies were negative. This TCR was recovered from a human donor who received a COVID-19 vaccine. This sample comprised CD4+ T cells from PBMCs cultured without peptide, obtained after COVID-19 vaccination. The gene calls are TRBV13 and TRBJ2-7, with D possibly matching TRBD1 (6 bases). CDR3 bases: TGTGCCAGCAGCCGACACAGGGCCTACGAGCAGTACGTC. Translating it yields CASSRHRAYEQYV.